This is a list of T cell receptor beta chains from one sample in a study of T-cell memory formation after mild COVID-19. MiXCR, applied by TCRdb to the 5' RACE reads, yields one record per CDR3 protein. This sample yields a few hundred thousand distinct CDR3 sequences, of which 8% to 10% are seen a single time; roughly 23% belongs to the top ten. Sequencing was done on a sample of PBMCs or a T cell subset sorted from them (not recorded which). These receptors all stem from a man between 18 and 29 years old who had mild COVID-19 (a few samples of this study predate the infection). Cell type and time point are not known. The CDR3 runs from the conserved cysteine through the conserved F or W. The D gene is left open where the match is weak. Only some rows state a clone size, as once, few, many or a class for expanded clones.

v_call	d_call	cdr3_length	j_call	clone_size	cdr3_aa	cdr3_nt
TRBV11-3	TRBD2	16	TRBJ2-2	-	CASSLPGGLNTGELFF	TGTGCCAGCAGCCTACCGGGGGGGCTCAACACCGGGGAGCTGTTTTTT
TRBV5-4	-	15	TRBJ2-3	-	CASSRTATSTDTQYF	TGTGCCAGCAGCCGGACAGCCACTAGCACAGATACGCAGTATTTT
TRBV11-2	-	14	TRBJ2-1	many	CASSLVDRYNEQFF	TGTGCCAGCAGCTTAGTTGACAGATACAATGAGCAGTTCTTC
TRBV7-9	-	13	TRBJ1-2	few	CASRPGGADGYTF	TGTGCCAGCAGACCGGGGGGGGCTGATGGCTACACCTTC
TRBV6-6	TRBD1	15	TRBJ1-1	-	CASRSTGTGDTEAFF	TGTGCCAGCAGATCTACCGGGACAGGGGACACTGAAGCTTTCTTT
TRBV6-5	-	14	TRBJ2-5	many	CASTKNQGQETQYF	TGTGCCAGCACCAAAAACCAGGGGCAAGAGACCCAGTACTTC
TRBV27	-	17	TRBJ2-7	-	CASSLYPPGILAYEQYF	TGTGCCAGCAGTTTATACCCCCCCGGGATCCTTGCCTACGAGCAGTACTTC
TRBV5-1	-	17	TRBJ2-2	many	CASSLALDPANTGELFF	TGCGCCAGCAGCTTGGCGCTGGATCCCGCGAACACCGGGGAGCTGTTTTTT
TRBV9	TRBD2	16	TRBJ2-4	-	CASSAREGLLGDIQYF	TGTGCCAGCAGCGCGAGAGAGGGACTATTGGGGGACATTCAGTACTTC
TRBV7-8	TRBD2	15	TRBJ2-3	few	CASSPGTSEPDTQYF	TGTGCCAGCAGCCCAGGGACTAGCGAACCAGATACGCAGTATTTT
TRBV6-5	-	14	TRBJ1-6	-	CASSRDMKLFPLHF	TGTGCCAGCAGTCGGGACATGAAATTATTTCCCCTCCACTTT
TRBV20-1	-	13	TRBJ2-5	-	CSARMAGMRTQYF	TGCAGTGCTAGAATGGCGGGGATGCGGACCCAGTACTTC
TRBV20-1	-	14	TRBJ1-2	few	CSAREIGRGAGYTF	TGCAGTGCTAGAGAAATTGGCAGGGGCGCTGGCTACACCTTC
TRBV7-2	TRBD2	21	TRBJ2-1	large	CASSLEHPWTSGGGFLDEQFF	TGTGCCAGCAGCTTAGAACACCCTTGGACTAGCGGGGGGGGTTTTCTCGATGAGCAGTTCTTC
TRBV20-1	TRBD2	17	TRBJ2-3	few	CSAKSGGQSVGTDTQYF	TGCAGTGCCAAAAGCGGGGGCCAGTCGGTCGGCACAGATACGCAGTATTTT
TRBV7-2	TRBD2	16	TRBJ2-3	-	CASSSRTSLNTDTQYF	TGTGCCAGCAGCTCCCGGACTAGCCTAAACACAGATACGCAGTATTTT
TRBV5-1	-	14	TRBJ2-7	few	CASSLYGGSYEQYF	TGCGCCAGCAGCTTGTACGGGGGCTCCTACGAGCAGTACTTC
TRBV6-5	-	15	TRBJ1-2	-	CASSIGTKRNYGYTF	TGTGCCAGCAGTATAGGGACAAAGAGGAACTATGGCTACACCTTC
TRBV27	TRBD2	15	TRBJ2-7	many	CASSLGTSGVYEQYF	TGTGCCAGCAGCCTTGGGACTAGCGGGGTGTACGAGCAGTACTTC
TRBV12-5	-	20	TRBJ2-3	-	CASGLAWLSLEQASTDTQYF	TGTGCTAGTGGTTTGGCGTGGCTTTCCTTGGAGCAGGCGAGCACAGATACGCAGTATTTT
TRBV6-2/TRBV6-3	-	17	TRBJ2-1	many	CASRVKTPRSPYNEQFF	TGTGCCAGCAGGGTTAAGACCCCTAGGTCCCCCTACAATGAGCAGTTCTTC
TRBV5-1	-	16	TRBJ2-5	-	CASSFLPGTFKETQYF	TGCGCCAGCAGCTTTCTGCCAGGGACATTCAAGGAGACCCAGTACTTC
TRBV5-1	TRBD1	15	TRBJ2-7	many	CASSLAPGQPYEQYF	TGCGCCAGCAGCTTGGCACCGGGACAGCCCTACGAGCAGTACTTC
TRBV27	-	14	TRBJ1-1	many	CASSWGDQNTEAFF	TGTGCCAGCTCCTGGGGGGACCAGAACACTGAAGCTTTCTTT
TRBV12-3/TRBV12-4	-	13	TRBJ2-3	many	CASRPTGTDTQYF	TGTGCCAGCAGACCTACGGGCACAGATACGCAGTATTTT
TRBV15	-	15	TRBJ2-3	few	CATSRVGGLTDTQYF	TGTGCCACCAGCAGAGTCGGGGGGCTCACAGATACGCAGTATTTT
TRBV7-2	-	15	TRBJ1-5	many	CASTPRGGGEQPQHF	TGTGCCAGCACTCCACGCGGCGGAGGGGAACAGCCCCAGCATTTT
TRBV7-2	-	16	TRBJ2-6	-	CASSLVASSGANVLTF	TGTGCCAGCAGCTTAGTTGCCAGCTCTGGGGCCAACGTCCTGACTTTC
TRBV7-2	TRBD1	16	TRBJ1-2	-	CASSLGTGAGSDGYTF	TGTGCCAGCAGCTTAGGGACAGGGGCAGGGAGCGATGGCTACACCTTC
TRBV13	-	18	TRBJ2-6	-	CASSLEAGRVSGANVLTF	TGTGCCAGCAGCTTAGAGGCGGGTAGAGTCTCTGGGGCCAACGTCCTGACTTTC
TRBV4-1	-	15	TRBJ2-7	few	CASSPGGGTTYEQYF	TGCGCCAGCAGCCCTGGGGGTGGGACAACCTACGAGCAGTACTTC
TRBV2	-	14	TRBJ1-1	few	CAISDPTANTEAFF	TGTGCCATTTCTGACCCAACCGCGAACACTGAAGCTTTCTTT
TRBV29-1	-	13	TRBJ2-1	many	CSVWGQGGDEQFF	TGCAGCGTCTGGGGGCAGGGGGGGGATGAGCAGTTCTTC
TRBV7-3	TRBD2	14	TRBJ2-1	many	CASSLGLDMNEQFF	TGTGCCAGCAGTCTGGGACTAGATATGAATGAGCAGTTCTTC
TRBV14	-	16	TRBJ2-3	few	CASSLPGTTFTDTQYF	TGTGCCAGCAGCCTTCCCGGGACAACCTTCACAGATACGCAGTATTTT
TRBV4-2	-	15	TRBJ2-1	few	CASSPYGGPRNEQFF	TGTGCCAGCAGCCCTTACGGGGGGCCCCGGAATGAGCAGTTCTTC
TRBV5-1	TRBD1	15	TRBJ2-2	many	CASSQGQGRIGELFF	TGCGCCAGCAGCCAGGGACAGGGTCGGATCGGGGAGCTGTTTTTT
TRBV11-2	-	13	TRBJ1-6	once	CASSPGSLSSLHF	TGTGCCAGCAGCCCAGGGTCGCTTTCTTCCCTCCACTTT
TRBV27	-	12	TRBJ2-7	-	CASSRGSYEQYF	TGTGCCAGCAGTCGGGGCAGTTACGAGCAGTACTTC
TRBV23-1	-	18	TRBJ2-1	-	CASPVPGPLLRGRNEQFF	TGCGCCAGCCCGGTACCGGGACCGCTACTCAGAGGTCGCAATGAGCAGTTCTTC
TRBV6-5	TRBD1	14	TRBJ1-1	many	CASRGQAINTEAFF	TGTGCCAGCAGGGGACAGGCTATTAACACTGAAGCTTTCTTT
TRBV7-8	-	13	TRBJ2-5	few	CASSLSQQETQYF	TGTGCCAGCAGCTTATCTCAGCAAGAGACCCAGTACTTC
TRBV7-9	-	15	TRBJ2-5	few	CASSARERLGETQYF	TGTGCCAGCAGCGCCCGGGAGAGGCTCGGAGAGACCCAGTACTTC
TRBV7-8	TRBD1	16	TRBJ1-1	once	CASSLGGTGLNTEAFF	TGTGCCAGCAGCTTGGGGGGGACAGGCTTGAACACTGAAGCTTTCTTT
TRBV12-3/TRBV12-4	TRBD2	14	TRBJ2-3	few	CASSLAGGQDTQYF	TGTGCCAGCAGTTTGGCGGGGGGGCAAGATACGCAGTATTTT
TRBV5-1	-	13	TRBJ1-1	many	CASAGMENTEAFF	TGCGCCAGCGCGGGCATGGAGAACACTGAAGCTTTCTTT
TRBV12-3/TRBV12-4	-	12	TRBJ2-3	many	CASSLSWDTQYF	TGTGCCAGCAGTTTGTCGTGGGATACGCAGTATTTT
TRBV12-3/TRBV12-4	-	12	TRBJ1-2	-	CASSSQEYGYTF	TGTGCCAGCAGTTCTCAGGAGTATGGCTACACCTTC
TRBV6-6	-	18	TRBJ2-1	many	CASSYSIASGPSYNEQFF	TGTGCCAGCAGTTACTCGATTGCGTCGGGGCCCTCCTACAATGAGCAGTTCTTC
TRBV4-2	-	14	TRBJ2-3	few	CASSRFPGTDTQYF	TGTGCCAGCAGCCGCTTCCCAGGCACAGATACGCAGTATTTT
TRBV12-3/TRBV12-4	-	13	TRBJ1-1	-	CASSFVGDTEAFF	TGTGCCAGCAGTTTCGTGGGGGATACTGAAGCTTTCTTT